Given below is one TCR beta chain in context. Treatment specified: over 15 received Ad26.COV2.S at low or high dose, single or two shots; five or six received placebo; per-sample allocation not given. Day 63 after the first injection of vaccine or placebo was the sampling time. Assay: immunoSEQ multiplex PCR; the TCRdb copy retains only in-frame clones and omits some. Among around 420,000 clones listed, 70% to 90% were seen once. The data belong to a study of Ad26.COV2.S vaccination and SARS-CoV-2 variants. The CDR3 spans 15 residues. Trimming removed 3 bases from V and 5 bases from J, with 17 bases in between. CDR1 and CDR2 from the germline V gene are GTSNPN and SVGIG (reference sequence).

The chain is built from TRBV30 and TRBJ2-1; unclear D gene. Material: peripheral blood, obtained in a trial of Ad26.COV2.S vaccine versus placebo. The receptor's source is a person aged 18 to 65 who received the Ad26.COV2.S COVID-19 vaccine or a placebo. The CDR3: CAWRIWQSSNNEQFF. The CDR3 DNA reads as TGTGCCTGGAGGATCTGGCAGAGTTCAAACAATGAGCAGTTCTTC.